Described below is a single TCR beta chain sequence and its context. It lacks a known antigen. No base-level quality is on record; no much larger clone is a single base apart. Cells with a CD4+CD8-CD45RO-CD45RA+ profile were isolated by FACS and defined as naive CD4+ T cells, and those with a CD8+CD4-CD45RA+CD27bright profile were defined as naive CD8+ T cells. Antibodies against CD4 (RPA-T4), CD8 (SK1), CD27 (O323), CD45RA (HI100) and CD45RO (UCHL1) were used for sorting. The CDR3 holds 15 amino acids from the cysteine to the phenylalanine. The retained sequence is limited to the CDR3, 45 bases, with the frame set at the first base. Per the germline V gene, MNHEY is the CDR1 and SVGEGT is the CDR2. V loses 1 base at its end and J loses 9 bases; junction bases beyond the gene matches: 7. The data derive from a study of healthy donors' naive CD4 and CD8 T cells (dated by TCRdb to between 2015 and 2016). Study-level background: Donors were chosen to span three age groups (20-25, 40-50 and 60-70 years, several each), with mean age about 45 and half female. The TCR alpha libraries followed the same workflow as the beta chain, except for a newly designed primer set that covered all functional IMGT alpha gene variants. Rearranged TCR alpha and beta chains from naive CD4+ and CD8+ T cells were sequenced in the study to test how TCR variation relates to lineage commitment. Peripheral blood mononuclear cells were collected from 20 or so healthy, unrelated individuals. The donors were HLA-typed by sequencing at HLA-A, -B, -C, -DRB1, -DQB1 and -DPB1, using the SBTexcellerator protocol, an ABI3130xl analyzer and SBTengine software.

Summary of the overall study and its limitations: Possible repertoire bias from homeostatic proliferation of naive T cells was not directly addressed. Naive CD4+ and CD8+ cells reportedly showed biased usage of most V and J gene segments, and this bias was consistent across donors and independent of HLA genotype. Alpha and beta chains were sequenced in bulk and could not be paired, so combined chain effects were not evaluated. Taken together, V genes, J genes and CDR3 charge appeared to account for approximately 13% of the variance in CD4/CD8 propensity, acting in a largely additive way. In both chains, CD4+ lineage was linked to a positively charged CDR3, whereas CD8+ lineage was linked to a negatively charged CDR3.

The sequencer listed for this sample is 454 GS FLX Titanium. A previously published linear amplification protocol was used to build the TCR libraries, starting from about 0.55 ug of total RNA. The Roche/454 Genome Sequencer with Titanium chemistry was used for sequencing. Turning to the authors' computational methods: From about five of the healthy donors, 70,000 to 85,000 rearranged TCR alpha transcripts were sequenced. Duplicate transcripts were removed, and unique TCR clonotypes were defined by the CDR3 junction according to IMGT nomenclature. Logistic regression in R 2.13.0 modeled CD4 versus CD8 status as a function of V and J genes, with adjustment for donor effects and Bonferroni correction for multiple testing. The raw public reads went through TCRdb reprocessing: fastp at Q25, MiXCR clone calling, in-frame beta chains kept. One record per CDR3 amino acid sequence lists the most common genes and DNA. V and J calls and clone size were set by TCRdb, not the authors. In this sample the table shows 150,000 to 200,000 distinct CDR3 sequences, around 80% of which occur a single time. The ten largest account for 2% to 2.5% of the sample.

Sequenced input: naive CD4+ and CD8+ T cells sorted from blood, pooled from several donors. Reading the label with the study, this specimen's cell subset or site is: FACS-sorted naive CD4+ (CD45RO-CD45RA+) and naive CD8+ (CD45RA+CD27bright) T cells. The sequence came from a pool of human donors in good health; the sample pools cells from several healthy donors. The rearrangement joined TRBV6-2 or TRBV6-3 to TRBJ2-1; TRBD1 fits 9 bases in the junction. The DNA sequence follows: TGTGCCAGCAGTTACTTACAGGGGGCTGAGGGTGAGCAGTTCTTC. It translates as CASSYLQGAEGEQFF.